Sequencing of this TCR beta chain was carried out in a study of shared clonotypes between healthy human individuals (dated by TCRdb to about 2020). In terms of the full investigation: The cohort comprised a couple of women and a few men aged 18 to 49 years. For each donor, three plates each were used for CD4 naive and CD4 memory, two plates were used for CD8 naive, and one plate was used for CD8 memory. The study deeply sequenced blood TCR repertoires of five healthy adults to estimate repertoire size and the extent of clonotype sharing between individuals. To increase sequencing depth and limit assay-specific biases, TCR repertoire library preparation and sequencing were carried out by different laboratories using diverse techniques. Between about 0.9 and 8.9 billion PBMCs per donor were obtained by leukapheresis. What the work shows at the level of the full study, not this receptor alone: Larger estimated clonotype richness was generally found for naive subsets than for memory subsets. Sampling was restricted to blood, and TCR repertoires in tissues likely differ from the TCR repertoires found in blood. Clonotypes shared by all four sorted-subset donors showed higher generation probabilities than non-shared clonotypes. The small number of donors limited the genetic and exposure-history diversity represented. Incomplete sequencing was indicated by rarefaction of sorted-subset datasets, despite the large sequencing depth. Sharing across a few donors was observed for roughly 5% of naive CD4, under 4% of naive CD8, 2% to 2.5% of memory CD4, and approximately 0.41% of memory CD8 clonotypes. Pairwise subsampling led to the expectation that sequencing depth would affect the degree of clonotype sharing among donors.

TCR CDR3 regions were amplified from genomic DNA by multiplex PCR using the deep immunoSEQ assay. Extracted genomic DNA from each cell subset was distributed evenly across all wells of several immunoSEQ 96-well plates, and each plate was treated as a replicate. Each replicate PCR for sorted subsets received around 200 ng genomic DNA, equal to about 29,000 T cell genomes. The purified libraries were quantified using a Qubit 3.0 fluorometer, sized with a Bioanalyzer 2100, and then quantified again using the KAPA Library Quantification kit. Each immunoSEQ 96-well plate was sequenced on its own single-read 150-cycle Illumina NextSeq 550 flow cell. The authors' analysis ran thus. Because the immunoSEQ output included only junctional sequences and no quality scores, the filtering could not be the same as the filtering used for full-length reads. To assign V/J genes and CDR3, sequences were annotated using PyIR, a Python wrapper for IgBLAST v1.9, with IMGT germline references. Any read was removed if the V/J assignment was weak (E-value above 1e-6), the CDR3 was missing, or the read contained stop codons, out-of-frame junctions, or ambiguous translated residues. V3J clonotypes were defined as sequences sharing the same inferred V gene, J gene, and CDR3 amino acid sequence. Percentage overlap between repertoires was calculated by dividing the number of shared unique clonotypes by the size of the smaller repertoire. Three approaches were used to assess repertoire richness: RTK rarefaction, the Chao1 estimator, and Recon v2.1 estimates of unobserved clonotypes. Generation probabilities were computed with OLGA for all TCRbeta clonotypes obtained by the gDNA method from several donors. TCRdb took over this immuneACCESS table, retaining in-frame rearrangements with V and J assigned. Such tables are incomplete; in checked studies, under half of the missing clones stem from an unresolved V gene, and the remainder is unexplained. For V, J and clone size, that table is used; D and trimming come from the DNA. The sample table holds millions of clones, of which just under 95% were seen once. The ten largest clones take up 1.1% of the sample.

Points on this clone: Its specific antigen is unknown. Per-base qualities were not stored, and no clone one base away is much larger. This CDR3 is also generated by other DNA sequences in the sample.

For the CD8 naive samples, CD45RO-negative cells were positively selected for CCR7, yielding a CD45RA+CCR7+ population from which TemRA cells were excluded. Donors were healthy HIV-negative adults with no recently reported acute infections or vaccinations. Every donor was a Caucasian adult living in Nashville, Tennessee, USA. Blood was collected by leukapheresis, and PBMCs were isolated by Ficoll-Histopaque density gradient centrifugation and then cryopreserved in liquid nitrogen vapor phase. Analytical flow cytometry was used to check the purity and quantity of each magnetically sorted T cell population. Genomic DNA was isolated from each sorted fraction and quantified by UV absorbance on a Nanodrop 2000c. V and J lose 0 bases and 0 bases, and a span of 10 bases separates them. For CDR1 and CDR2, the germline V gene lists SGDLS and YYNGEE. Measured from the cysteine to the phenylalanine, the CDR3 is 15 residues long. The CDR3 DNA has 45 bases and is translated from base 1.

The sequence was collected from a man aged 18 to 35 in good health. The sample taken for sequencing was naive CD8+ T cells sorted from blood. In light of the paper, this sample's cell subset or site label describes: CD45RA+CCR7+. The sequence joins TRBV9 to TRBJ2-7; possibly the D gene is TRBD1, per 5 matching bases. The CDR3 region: CASSVAAGFSYEQYF. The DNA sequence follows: TGTGCCAGCAGCGTAGCGGCAGGGTTCTCCTACGAGCAGTACTTC.